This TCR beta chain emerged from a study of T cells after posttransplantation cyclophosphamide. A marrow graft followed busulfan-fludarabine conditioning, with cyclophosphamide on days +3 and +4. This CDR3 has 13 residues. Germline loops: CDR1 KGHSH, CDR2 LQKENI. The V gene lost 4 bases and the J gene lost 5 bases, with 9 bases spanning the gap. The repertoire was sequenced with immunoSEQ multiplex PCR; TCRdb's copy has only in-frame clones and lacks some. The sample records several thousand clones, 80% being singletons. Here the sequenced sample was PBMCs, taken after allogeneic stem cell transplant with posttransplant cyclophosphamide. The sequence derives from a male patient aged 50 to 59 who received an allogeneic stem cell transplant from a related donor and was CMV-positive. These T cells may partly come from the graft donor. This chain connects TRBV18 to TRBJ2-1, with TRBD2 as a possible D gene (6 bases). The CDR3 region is CASSQGLNNEQFF. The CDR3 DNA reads TGTGCCAGCTCACAGGGACTGAACAATGAGCAGTTCTTC. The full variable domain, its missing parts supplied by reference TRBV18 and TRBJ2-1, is NAGVMQNPRHLVRRRGQEARLRCSPMKGHSHVYWYRQLPEEGLKFMVYLQKENIIDESGMPKERFSAEFPKEGPSILRIQQVVRGDSAAYFCASSQGLNNEQFFGPGTRLTVL.